This TCR beta chain was found in a study of T-cell reconstitution after alpha-beta-depleted transplantation in children. The authors prepared the TCRbeta library with unique molecular identifiers. From the PCR reads, TCRdb called clonotypes with MiXCR, one entry per CDR3 protein. The sample consists of some 600,000 distinct CDR3 sequences, roughly 17% of them appearing once. J lost 2 bases, V lost 3 bases, and 14 bases had no gene match. There are 18 residues in the CDR3. This clonotype was seen at least ten times. This clonotype was obtained from a human donor who donated a stem cell graft to a child with acute myeloid leukemia. The chain recombines TRBV12-3 or TRBV12-4 with TRBJ1-1, with 8 nucleotides matching TRBD1. The sequences come from PBMCs from the stem cell graft donor, collected from the stem cell graft. CDR3 sequence (DNA): TGTGCCAGCAGTTTTCCGGGAGTTCTGGACAGGGACAACACTGAAGCTTTCTTT. Translated, it gives CASSFPGVLDRDNTEAFF.